This entry describes one TCR beta chain. This entry is derived from a study of blood T cell repertoires in COVID-19. V shed 4 bases, J shed 2 bases, and the junction held 4 bases outside the gene matches. The CDR3 is made up of 16 amino acids. The germline V gene has CDR1 KGHSH and CDR2 LQKENI. Under the authors' procedure: By means of reference gene primer amplification, nucleated cell counts were estimated. Profiling relied on immunoSEQ multiplex PCR, and the TCRdb table lists in-frame clones only, not all of them. That table is the source of V, J and clone size, and D and trimming were worked out from the DNA. The data contain some 300,000 clones, 88% of them singletons.

The sequencing input was PBMCs or T cells enriched from blood (not recorded which). The V gene is TRBV18, the J gene TRBJ2-7; TRBD2 agrees at 14 bases. The sequence was collected from a woman aged 25-40 years who had recovered from COVID-19. This chain's CDR3 is CASSQLTSGRAYEQYF. DNA for the CDR3: TGTGCCAGCTCACAACTGACTAGCGGGAGGGCCTACGAGCAGTACTTC.